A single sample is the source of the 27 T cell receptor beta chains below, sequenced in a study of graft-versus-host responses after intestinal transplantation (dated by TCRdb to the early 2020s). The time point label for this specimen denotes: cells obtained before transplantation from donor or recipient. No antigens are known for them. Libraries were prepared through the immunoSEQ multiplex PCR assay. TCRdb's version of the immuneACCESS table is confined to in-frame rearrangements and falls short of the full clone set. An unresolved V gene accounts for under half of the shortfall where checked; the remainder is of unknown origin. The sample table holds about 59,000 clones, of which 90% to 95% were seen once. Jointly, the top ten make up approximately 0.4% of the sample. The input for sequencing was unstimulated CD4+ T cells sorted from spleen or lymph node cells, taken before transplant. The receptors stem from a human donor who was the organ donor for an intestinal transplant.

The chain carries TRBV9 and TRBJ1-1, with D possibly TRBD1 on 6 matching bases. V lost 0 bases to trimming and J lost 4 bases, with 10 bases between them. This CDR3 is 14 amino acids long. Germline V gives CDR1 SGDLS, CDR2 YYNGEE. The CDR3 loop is CASSVVVGGTEAFF. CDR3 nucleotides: TGTGCCAGCAGCGTAGTGGTAGGGGGCACTGAAGCTTTCTTT. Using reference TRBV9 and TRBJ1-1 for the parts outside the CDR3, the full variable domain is DSGVTQTPKHLITATGQRVTLRCSPRSGDLSVYWYQQSLDQGLQFLIQYYNGEERAKGNILERFSAQQFPDLHSELNLSSLELGDSALYFCASSVVVGGTEAFFGQGTRLTVV.

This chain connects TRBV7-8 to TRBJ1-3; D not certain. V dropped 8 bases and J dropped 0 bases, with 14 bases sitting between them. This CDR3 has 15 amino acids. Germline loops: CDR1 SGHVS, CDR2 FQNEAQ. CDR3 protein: CASGQDGYSGNTIYF. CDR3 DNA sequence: TGTGCCAGCGGGCAGGACGGATACTCTGGAAACACCATATATTTT.

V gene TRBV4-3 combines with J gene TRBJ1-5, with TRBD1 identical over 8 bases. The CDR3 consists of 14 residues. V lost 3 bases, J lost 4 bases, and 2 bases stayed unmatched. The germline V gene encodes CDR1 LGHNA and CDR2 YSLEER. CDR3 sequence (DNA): TGCGCCAGCAGCCATAGGACAGGGAATCAGCCCCAGCATTTT. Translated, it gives CASSHRTGNQPQHF.

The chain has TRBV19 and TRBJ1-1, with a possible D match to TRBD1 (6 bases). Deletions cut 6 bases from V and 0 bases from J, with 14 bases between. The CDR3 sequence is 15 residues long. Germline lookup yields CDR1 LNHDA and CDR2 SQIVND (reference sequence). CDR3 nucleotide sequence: TGTGCCAGTAGGAACCACAGGGCCATGAACACTGAAGCTTTCTTT. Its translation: CASRNHRAMNTEAFF.

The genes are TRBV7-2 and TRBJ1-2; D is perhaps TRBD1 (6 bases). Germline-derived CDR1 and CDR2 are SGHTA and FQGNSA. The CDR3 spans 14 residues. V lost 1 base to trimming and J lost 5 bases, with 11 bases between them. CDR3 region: CASSLVDSRYGYTF. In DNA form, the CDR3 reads TGTGCCAGCAGCTTAGTGGACAGTCGGTATGGCTACACCTTC.

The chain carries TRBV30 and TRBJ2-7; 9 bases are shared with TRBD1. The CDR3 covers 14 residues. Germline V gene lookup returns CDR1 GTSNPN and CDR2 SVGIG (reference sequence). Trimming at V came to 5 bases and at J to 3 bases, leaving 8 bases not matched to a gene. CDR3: CAWGTGQGNYEQYF. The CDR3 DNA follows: TGTGCCTGGGGGACGGGACAGGGCAACTACGAGCAGTACTTC.

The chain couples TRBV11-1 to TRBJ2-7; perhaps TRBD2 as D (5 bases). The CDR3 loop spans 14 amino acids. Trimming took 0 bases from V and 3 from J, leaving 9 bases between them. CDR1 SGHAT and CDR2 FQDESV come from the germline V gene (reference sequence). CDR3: CASSLAGIFYEQYF. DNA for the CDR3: TGTGCCAGCAGCTTAGCCGGGATCTTCTACGAGCAGTACTTC.

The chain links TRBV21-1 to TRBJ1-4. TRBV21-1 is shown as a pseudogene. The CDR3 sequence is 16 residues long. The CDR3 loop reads CASSKASGRTNEKLFF. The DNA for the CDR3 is TGTGCCAGCAGCAAAGCGTCAGGGAGAACTAATGAAAAACTGTTTTTT.

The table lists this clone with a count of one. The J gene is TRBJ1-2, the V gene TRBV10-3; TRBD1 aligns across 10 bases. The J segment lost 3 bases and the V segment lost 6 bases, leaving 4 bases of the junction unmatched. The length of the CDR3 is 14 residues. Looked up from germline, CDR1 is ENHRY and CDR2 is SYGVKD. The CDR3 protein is CAIRTGTGDYGYTF. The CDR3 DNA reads TGTGCCATCAGAACCGGGACAGGGGACTATGGCTACACCTTC.

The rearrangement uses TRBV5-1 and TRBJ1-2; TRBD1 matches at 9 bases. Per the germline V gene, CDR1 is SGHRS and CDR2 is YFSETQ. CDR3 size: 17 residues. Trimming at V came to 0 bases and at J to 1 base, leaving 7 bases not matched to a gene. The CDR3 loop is CASSLGASGQGNYGYTF. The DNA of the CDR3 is TGCGCCAGCAGCTTGGGGGCCTCGGGACAGGGTAACTATGGCTACACCTTC.

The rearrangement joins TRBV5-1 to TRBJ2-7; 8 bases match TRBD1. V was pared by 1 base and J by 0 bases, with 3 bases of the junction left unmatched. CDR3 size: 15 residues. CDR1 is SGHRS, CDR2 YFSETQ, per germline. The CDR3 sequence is CASSLIQGGSYEQYF. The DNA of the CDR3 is TGCGCCAGCAGCTTGATACAGGGGGGCTCCTACGAGCAGTACTTC.

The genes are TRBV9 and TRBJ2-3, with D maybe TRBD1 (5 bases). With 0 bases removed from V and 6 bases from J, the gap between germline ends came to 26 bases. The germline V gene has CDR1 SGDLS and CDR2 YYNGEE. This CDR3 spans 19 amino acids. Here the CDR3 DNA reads TGTGCCAGCAGCGTAGCTAGGGTGGCAGGGAAGTCTATGAGGGATACGCAGTATTTT. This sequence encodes CASSVARVAGKSMRDTQYF.

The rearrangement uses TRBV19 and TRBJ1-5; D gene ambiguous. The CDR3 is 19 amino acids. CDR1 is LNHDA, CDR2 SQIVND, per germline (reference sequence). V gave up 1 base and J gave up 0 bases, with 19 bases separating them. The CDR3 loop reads CASSIAFLPGKASNQPQHF. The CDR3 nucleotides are TGTGCCAGTAGTATAGCTTTCCTCCCTGGGAAGGCTAGCAATCAGCCCCAGCATTTT.

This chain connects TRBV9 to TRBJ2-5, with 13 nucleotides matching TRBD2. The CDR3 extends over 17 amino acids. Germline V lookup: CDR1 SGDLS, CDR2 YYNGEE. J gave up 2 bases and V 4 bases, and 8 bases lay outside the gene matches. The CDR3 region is CASSPNPGLAGQETQYF. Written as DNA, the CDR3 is TGTGCCAGCAGCCCGAACCCGGGACTAGCGGGGCAAGAGACCCAGTACTTC.

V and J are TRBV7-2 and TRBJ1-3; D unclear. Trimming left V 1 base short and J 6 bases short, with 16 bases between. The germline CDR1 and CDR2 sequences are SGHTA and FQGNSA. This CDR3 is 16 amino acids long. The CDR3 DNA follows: TGTGCCAGCAGCTTAGGTTTAGGGTCTCCATCAAACACCATATATTTT. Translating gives CASSLGLGSPSNTIYF.

DNA of the CDR3: TGTGCCAGCAGCTTAGAAATCAGTTACAATGAGCAGTTCTTC. As protein: CASSLEISYNEQFF. V gene TRBV7-9 combines with J gene TRBJ2-1; D is undetermined. Trimming took 1 base from V and 4 from J, leaving 8 bases between them. The CDR3 runs to 14 residues. In germline, CDR1 is SEHNR, CDR2 FQNEAQ (reference sequence).

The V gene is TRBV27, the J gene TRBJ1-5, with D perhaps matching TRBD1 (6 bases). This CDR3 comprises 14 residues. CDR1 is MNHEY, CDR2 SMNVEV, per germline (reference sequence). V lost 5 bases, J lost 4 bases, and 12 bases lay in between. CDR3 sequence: CASSPDRFNQPQHF. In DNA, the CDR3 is TGTGCCAGCAGTCCCGACAGGTTTAATCAGCCCCAGCATTTT.

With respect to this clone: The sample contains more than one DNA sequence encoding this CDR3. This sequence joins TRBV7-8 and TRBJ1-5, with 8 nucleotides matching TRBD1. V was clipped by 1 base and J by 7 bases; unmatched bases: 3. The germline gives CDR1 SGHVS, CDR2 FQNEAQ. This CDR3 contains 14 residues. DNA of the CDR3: TGTGCCAGCAGCTTAGGACAGGGGAACCAGCCCCAGCATTTT. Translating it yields CASSLGQGNQPQHF.

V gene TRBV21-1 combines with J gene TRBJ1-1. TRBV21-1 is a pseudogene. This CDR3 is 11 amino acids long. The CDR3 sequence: CASRDRTEAFF. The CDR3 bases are TGTGCCAGCAGGGATCGCACTGAAGCTTTCTTT.

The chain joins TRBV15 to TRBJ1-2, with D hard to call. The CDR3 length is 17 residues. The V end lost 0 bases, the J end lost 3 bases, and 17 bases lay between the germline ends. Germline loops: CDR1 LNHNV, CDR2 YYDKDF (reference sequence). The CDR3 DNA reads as TGTGCCACCAGCAGAGATTTCGGCCGCGCGGCGGACTATGGCTACACCTTC. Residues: CATSRDFGRAADYGYTF.

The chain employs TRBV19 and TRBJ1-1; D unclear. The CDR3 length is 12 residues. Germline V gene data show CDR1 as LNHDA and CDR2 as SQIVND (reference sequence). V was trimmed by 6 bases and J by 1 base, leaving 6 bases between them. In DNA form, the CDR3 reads TGTGCCAGTAGCTGGGGGAACACTGAAGCTTTCTTT. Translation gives CASSWGNTEAFF.

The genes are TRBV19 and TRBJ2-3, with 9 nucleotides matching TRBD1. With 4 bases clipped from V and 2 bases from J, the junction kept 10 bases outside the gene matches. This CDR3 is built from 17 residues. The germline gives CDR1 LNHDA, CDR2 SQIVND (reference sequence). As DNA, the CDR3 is TGTGCCAGTAGTAATCCCACAGGGGGCCGAACCACAGATACGCAGTATTTT. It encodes CASSNPTGGRTTDTQYF.

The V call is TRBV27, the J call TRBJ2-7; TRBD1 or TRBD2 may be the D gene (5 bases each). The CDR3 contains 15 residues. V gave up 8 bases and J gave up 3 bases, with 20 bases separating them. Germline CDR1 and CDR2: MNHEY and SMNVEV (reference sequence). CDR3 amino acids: CASGKGTTSFYEQYF. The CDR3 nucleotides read TGTGCCAGCGGCAAAGGGACCACATCCTTCTACGAGCAGTACTTC.

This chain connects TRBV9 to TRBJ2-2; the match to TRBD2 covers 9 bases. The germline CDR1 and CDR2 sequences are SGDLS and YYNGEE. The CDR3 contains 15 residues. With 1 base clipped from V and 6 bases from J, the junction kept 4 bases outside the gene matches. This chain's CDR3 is CASSVRGLAAGELFF. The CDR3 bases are TGTGCCAGCAGCGTAAGGGGACTAGCTGCCGGGGAGCTGTTTTTT.

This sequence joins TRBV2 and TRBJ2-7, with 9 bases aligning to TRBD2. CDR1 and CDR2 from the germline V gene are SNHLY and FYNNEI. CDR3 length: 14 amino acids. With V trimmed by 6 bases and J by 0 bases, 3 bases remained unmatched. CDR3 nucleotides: TGTGCCAGCAGACTAGCGGGTTACTCCTACGAGCAGTACTTC. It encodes CASRLAGYSYEQYF.

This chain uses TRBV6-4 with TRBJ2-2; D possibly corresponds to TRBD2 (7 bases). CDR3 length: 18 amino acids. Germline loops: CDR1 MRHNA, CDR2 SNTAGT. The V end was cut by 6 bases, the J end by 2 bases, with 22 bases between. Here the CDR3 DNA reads TGTGCCAGCAGCCCATGGGGGGGGGCAACAAGAAACACCGGGGAGCTGTTTTTT. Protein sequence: CASSPWGGATRNTGELFF.

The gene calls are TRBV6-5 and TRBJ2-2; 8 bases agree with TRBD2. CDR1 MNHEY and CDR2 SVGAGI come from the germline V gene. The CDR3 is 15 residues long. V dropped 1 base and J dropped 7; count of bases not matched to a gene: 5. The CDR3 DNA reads TGTGCCAGCAGTTACTTTAAGGGACTAGTCGGGGAGCTGTTTTTT. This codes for CASSYFKGLVGELFF.